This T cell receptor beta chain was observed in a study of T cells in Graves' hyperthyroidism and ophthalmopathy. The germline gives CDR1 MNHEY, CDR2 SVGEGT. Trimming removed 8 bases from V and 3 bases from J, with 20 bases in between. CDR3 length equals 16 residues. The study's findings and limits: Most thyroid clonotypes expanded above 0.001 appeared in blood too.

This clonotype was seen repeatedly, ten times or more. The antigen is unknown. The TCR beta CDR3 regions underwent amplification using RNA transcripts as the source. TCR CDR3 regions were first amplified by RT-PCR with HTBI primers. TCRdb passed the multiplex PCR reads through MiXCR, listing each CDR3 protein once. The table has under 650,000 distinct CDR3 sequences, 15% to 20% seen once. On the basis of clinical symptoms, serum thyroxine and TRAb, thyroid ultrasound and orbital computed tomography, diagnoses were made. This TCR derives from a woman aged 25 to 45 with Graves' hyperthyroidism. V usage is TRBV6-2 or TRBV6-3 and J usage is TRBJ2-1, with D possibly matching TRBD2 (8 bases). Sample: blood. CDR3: CASEGSGTVFYNEQFF. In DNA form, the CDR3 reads TGTGCCAGCGAGGGTAGCGGGACAGTCTTCTACAATGAGCAGTTCTTC.